This TCR beta chain is from a study of cytomegalovirus exposure and HLA in healthy donors (dated by TCRdb to about 2017). Study-level background: According to an earlier analysis of 587 of the donors, about 179 million T cells yielded 95 million to 140 million unique TCR beta sequences and 250 to 350 Gb of sequence data. The aim of the study was to test whether cataloging public T cell receptors could identify signatures of past pathogen exposure. In the later analysis, no new phenotypic data were used to find candidate immune exposures; instead, reliance was placed on TCR beta sequences and their occurrence across donors. Every discovery cohort repertoire had been produced on one sequencing platform. Roughly 300 gigabases of sequencing data and some 85 million unique TCR sequences were included in an early release covering roughly 600 HLA-typed donors. An earlier analysis of around 640 of the donors used high-throughput TCR beta sequencing to judge whether each TCR beta V gene segment behaved as functional or pseudogenic. Five DR-DQ haplotypes were treated as single units for association and clustering because of strong linkage in the cohort. Using immunosequencing, the study profiled T cell repertoires from around 670 subjects and related those repertoires to cytomegalovirus serostatus. To study patterns of TCR occurrence, a later analysis re-analyzed previously published TCR beta repertoires from several hundred donors and added high-resolution HLA genotyping. To predict cytomegalovirus infection status, the study combined high-throughput TCR immunosequencing, statistical association of individual TCRs with disease status, and machine learning. HLA typing covered class I and class II loci at four-digit resolution. A later genetic analysis took genome-wide SNP genotypes for about 55% of the roughly 670 donors and used that subset as a discovery cohort. Donor age, sex, ethnicity and CMV serostatus were compiled together with the repertoire data. The genetic ancestry cluster associated with self-reported Caucasian donors included 81% of the roughly 410 genotyped donors. Typing coverage differed by locus: A, B, C, DRB1 and DQB1 were typed in roughly 629-630 donors, DQA1 in about 500, DPA1 in around 600, and DPB1 in 400 to 480. Among over 350 genotyped donors of the cohort, an average of approximately 230,000 unique TCR beta nucleotide sequences were sequenced per donor, approximately 20% of them non-productive. Along with the roughly 700-subject first cohort, a separate validation cohort of approximately 110 different subjects was used. On the study overall, not on this receptor specifically: Some IMGT-functional V segments, including TRBV6-2 and TRBV6-3, could not be told apart with the 87-base-pair reads, so those segments were excluded. A later analysis associated about 16,000 TCR beta sequences with specific HLA alleles at a false discovery rate of 0.05. The study gave a list of about 170 TCR beta chains associated with cytomegalovirus. The only immune exposure information available for the cohort was CMV serostatus. A later analysis found that TCR association rates varied across HLA loci, with DRB1 alleles showing the most associated TCRs and HLA-C alleles the fewest. In a later analysis, HLA-associated TCR beta chains were found to be more clonally expanded and to have lower generation probabilities than equally common non-associated chains. In an earlier analysis of some 640 of the donors, most TCR beta V segments were observed in productive rearrangements about 90% or about 30% of the time, broadly matching IMGT annotations. Linkage disequilibrium might explain the correlated functional status among segregating V segments, but an unknown experimental factor could not be ruled out. Only TCR beta chains were sequenced in this cohort, and the absence of alpha or paired-chain data limited detectable features. In a later genetic analysis, a missense DCLRE1C variant was associated with V-gene and J-gene trimming of TCR beta chains, and the association was replicated in an independent cohort. Sequencing depth was assumed to be roughly uniform across donors in the presence/absence analyses, though that assumption may not hold. Because counts were too low, 15 to 20 rarely observed V segments, including chromosome 9 orphons, were left out of the earlier analysis of some 640 of the donors. A further reported finding was that TCR beta sequences accurately predicted the HLA-A and HLA-B alleles for most subjects in the first cohort. The classifier was reported to diagnose cytomegalovirus status with high specificity and sensitivity in both the original and validation cohorts. A cluster of highly shared sequence variants was judged likely to be a technical artifact of the sequencing pipeline. Most CMV-associated TCR beta chains appeared to be HLA-restricted in a later analysis, and the HLA associations seemed to be driven largely by CMV exposure. A few of the identified cytomegalovirus-associated TCR beta chains were confirmed in vitro to be specific for cytomegalovirus antigens. The authors suggested that the approach could potentially be generalized to other disease states and immunological phenotypes. Most TCR sequences were seen in very few donors, while some public TCRs were found in many individuals. Because some donors lacked HLA typing at each locus, the association tests relied only on the typed subset. According to a later analysis, parvovirus B19, influenza, CMV and Epstein-Barr virus appeared linked to several top co-occurrence clusters. When HLA alleles, especially DR and DQ, strongly co-occurred, TCR associations were difficult to assign to individual alleles. In a later genetic analysis, fewer N-insertions in productive TCRs were reported among donors in an Asian-associated ancestry cluster than the roughly 670-donor mean.

The library was made by the immunoSEQ multiplex PCR assay. A mixture of 60 forward primers for TCR Vbeta segments and 13 reverse primers for TCR Jbeta segments was used in the multiplex PCR. The CDR3 region of rearranged TCR beta genes was amplified from genomic DNA by a multiplex PCR assay. On the Illumina HiSeq System, the amplified TCR beta libraries were sequenced as 87-base-pair reads. Per the authors' processing: A later analysis tallied approximately 87 million unique TCR beta chains across the 640 or so repertoires, and approximately 12 million of those chains were shared by two or more donors. Raw reads were error-corrected and collapsed into unique sequences with a nearest-neighbor algorithm that merged closely related sequences to remove PCR and sequencing errors. Alignment of CDR3 sequences to IMGT reference sequences was used to assign V, D and J gene segments. For a sequence to be retained, at least a six-nucleotide match to both a V gene segment and a J gene segment was required. Rearrangements were called productive when the CDR3 lacked stop codons and stayed in frame with V and J; all others were non-productive. CDR3 was defined by IMGT convention, running from the second conserved V-encoded cysteine to the conserved J-encoded phenylalanine. In an earlier analysis of around 570 of the donors, sequences lacking an unambiguous match to a single V gene segment were excluded. In an earlier analysis of some 590 of the donors, a V segment was called functional when productive rearrangements were above 56.7%, and segregating when the standard deviation between donors exceeded 5%. A statistical classification framework was built to diagnose cytomegalovirus status from the catalog of TCR beta chain sequences. In a later analysis, TCR nucleotide sequences were compared against IMGT/GENE-DB human TR gene sequences so that V and J genes could be assigned. The TCRdist pipeline was used in a later analysis to assign CDR3 sequences and most-parsimonious VDJ recombination scenarios. In a later analysis, each TCR beta chain was defined by its CDR3 amino acid sequence together with its V-gene family, and reads lacking a unique V-gene family were excluded. As a way to deal with suspected cross-contamination and a sequencing artifact, a later analysis dropped hundreds of nucleotide sequences that were highly shared and had low generation probability. A later analysis calculated a clonal expansion index for each public chain from normalized within-repertoire ranks of inferred template counts. In a later analysis, generation probabilities were computed with a VDJ recombination model fitted to out-of-frame rearrangements, and the resulting probabilities were checked against IGoR. In a later analysis, hypergeometric tests were used to score TCR-TCR, TCR-HLA and TCR-CMV co-occurrence, with a repertoire-size bias correction applied to TCR pairs. False discovery rates were estimated in a later analysis by permuting HLA or CMV assignments 20 times. In a later analysis, co-occurring TCRs were grouped using DBSCAN, and TCRdist sequence similarity was added for clustering within HLA-allele-positive subsets. Repertoires with fewer than 30,000 or more than 120,000 public chains were left out of co-occurrence clustering, as were a handful of repertoires with anomalous nucleotide sharing. In TCRdb, the immuneACCESS table is reduced to in-frame sequences with V and J assigned. These tables do not hold every clone; where another copy was compared, an unresolved V gene accounts for under half, and the others remain unexplained. V, J and clone size are taken as reported in that table, and D and trimming were inferred from the DNA itself. This sample is represented by roughly 180,000 clones; 82% of them were singletons. The leading ten clones occupy 1.5% of the sample.

A word on this clone: What antigen it recognizes has not been identified. It has no much larger one-base neighbor in the sample; base qualities were not kept.

In total, roughly 670 healthy bone marrow donors made up the cohort. All cohort members were sampled while nominally healthy, although unrecorded immune exposures were likely present. The donor tested CMV seronegative and was one of the 352 seronegative cohort members. A peripheral blood sample was provided by each donor, and peripheral blood mononuclear cells were used for TCR beta sequencing. Genomic DNA extraction from the blood cell samples was performed with the Qiagen DNeasy Blood Extraction Kit. Compared with germline, V lacks 9 bases and J lacks 4 bases; bases without a gene match: 9. Sequences MNHEY (CDR1) and SVGAGI (CDR2) are obtained from the germline V gene. Measured from the cysteine to the phenylalanine, the CDR3 is 14 residues long. Kept here is only the CDR3 DNA, which spans 42 bases and is read in frame from base 1.

The sample consisted of PBMCs. The clonotype originates from a man aged 35 to 55 in good health and CMV-seronegative. The rearrangement combines TRBV6-5 with TRBJ1-2; 9 junctional bases match TRBD1. The nucleotides read TGTGCCAGTGCGACAGGGGGTACTACCTATGGCTACACCTTC. This yields the protein CASATGGTTYGYTF.